This entry lists 18 T cell receptor beta chains sequenced from one sample in a study of OX40 agonist ivuxolimab in advanced cancers. Only in-frame clones appear in the TCRdb table, and some are missing; sequencing was by immunoSEQ multiplex PCR. Among about 70,000 clones listed, roughly 86% were seen once. Sample: CD4+ or CD8+ T cells sorted from blood, taken in a trial of the OX40 agonist ivuxolimab. These receptors were obtained from an adult with an advanced solid tumor such as melanoma, head and neck, liver or kidney cancer.

This chain uses TRBV9 with TRBJ2-1; 10 nucleotides agree with TRBD1. With V trimmed by 0 bases and J by 9 bases, 6 bases remained unmatched. The CDR3 spans 15 residues. CDR1 SGDLS and CDR2 YYNGEE come from the germline V gene. CDR3 sequence: CASSVGGQGEGEQFF. The CDR3 region has the DNA TGTGCCAGCAGCGTAGGAGGACAGGGGGAAGGTGAGCAGTTCTTC.

The chain employs TRBV19 and TRBJ2-7; 10 bases fit TRBD1. J was trimmed by 4 bases and V by 6 bases; bases with no gene match: 9. The CDR3 is made up of 15 amino acids. CDR1 and CDR2 from the germline V gene are LNHDA and SQIVND (reference sequence). The CDR3 sequence: CASSRRDRGKYEQYF. The CDR3 coding sequence is TGTGCCAGTAGCCGCCGGGACAGGGGCAAGTACGAGCAGTACTTC. The full variable domain, completed using reference TRBV19 and TRBJ2-7, is DGGITQSPKYLFRKEGQNVTLSCEQNLNHDAMYWYRQDPGQGLRLIYYSQIVNDFQKGDIAEGYSVSREKKESFPLTVTSAQKNPTAFYLCASSRRDRGKYEQYFGPGTRLTVT.

V and J are TRBV28 and TRBJ2-5; D ambiguous. The germline CDR1 and CDR2 sequences are MDHEN and SYDVKM. Between the trimmed V and J ends, which lost 6 bases and 5 bases, there was a span of 13 bases. The CDR3 length is 13 residues. CDR3 sequence reads: CASSTGSRETQYF. CDR3 sequence (DNA): TGTGCCAGCAGCACCGGGTCCAGGGAGACCCAGTACTTC.

J is TRBJ2-3 and V is TRBV4-1; D ambiguous. The CDR3 loop spans 14 amino acids. Germline assignment: CDR1 MGHRA and CDR2 YSYEKL. The germline V and J ends were trimmed by 1 base and 2 bases, with 7 bases remaining between them. The DNA of the CDR3 is TGCGCCAGCAGCCAAGGACGGAACACAGATACGCAGTATTTT. This codes for CASSQGRNTDTQYF.

This clone has just a few counts. V is TRBV27 and J is TRBJ1-5; no clear D. There are 13 residues in the CDR3. V shed 5 bases and J shed 3 bases, with 8 bases lying between them. The germline CDR1 and CDR2 sequences are MNHEY and SMNVEV (reference sequence). The CDR3 sequence is CASSRGFNQPQHF. The CDR3 DNA reads TGTGCCAGCAGTCGGGGTTTCAATCAGCCCCAGCATTTT.

The rearrangement uses TRBV5-4 and TRBJ1-1; D unresolved. Trimming stripped 0 bases from V and 4 bases from J, with 4 bases between. The germline CDR1 and CDR2 sequences are SGHNT and YYREEE (reference sequence). There are 12 residues in the CDR3. As DNA, the CDR3 is TGTGCCAGCAGCTTGGACAGCACTGAAGCTTTCTTT. It translates to CASSLDSTEAFF.

This clone turned up a few times. This sequence joins TRBV7-9 and TRBJ1-2; D is ambiguous. V was clipped by 5 bases and J by 7 bases, with 11 bases between them. The CDR3 is 12 residues long. Germline V CDR1 and CDR2: SEHNR, FQNEAQ (reference sequence). The CDR3 loop reads CASSPPLGGYTF. For the CDR3, the DNA is TGTGCCAGCAGCCCTCCTCTCGGTGGCTACACCTTC.

This clone was seen only a few times. This chain connects TRBV7-2 to TRBJ1-4; no reliable D call. This CDR3 has 16 residues. V lost 2 bases and J 6 bases, leaving 16 bases between the germline ends. The V gene's germline CDR1 is SGHTA and CDR2 FQGNSA. The CDR3 loop is CASSLTSRSPHEKLFF. DNA of the CDR3: TGTGCCAGCAGCTTAACTTCTAGGTCCCCCCATGAAAAACTGTTTTTT.

The J gene is TRBJ2-7, the V gene TRBV18, with D possibly being TRBD2 (5 bases). This CDR3 is built from 14 residues. V shed 3 bases and J shed 0 bases, with 9 bases lying between them. CDR1 is KGHSH and CDR2 is LQKENI in the germline V gene. CDR3 bases: TGTGCCAGCTCACCGATGAGGGCCTCCTACGAGCAGTACTTC. The encoded protein is CASSPMRASYEQYF. The whole variable domain, filled in from reference TRBV18 and TRBJ2-7, reads NAGVMQNPRHLVRRRGQEARLRCSPMKGHSHVYWYRQLPEEGLKFMVYLQKENIIDESGMPKERFSAEFPKEGPSILRIQQVVRGDSAAYFCASSPMRASYEQYFGPGTRLTVT.

The chain combines TRBV5-4 with TRBJ1-2; the D is unclear. The germline gives CDR1 SGHNT, CDR2 YYREEE (reference sequence). V was pared by 4 bases and J by 0 bases, with 13 bases between. This CDR3 has 15 amino acids. CDR3 protein: CASSPWSAANYGYTF. CDR3 coding DNA: TGTGCCAGCAGCCCTTGGTCCGCGGCTAACTATGGCTACACCTTC.

The rearrangement joins TRBV19 to TRBJ2-3; 9 bases agree with TRBD1. Germline values: CDR1 LNHDA, CDR2 SQIVND (reference sequence). The CDR3 sequence is 15 residues long. V was pared by 4 bases and J by 5 bases, with 7 bases of the junction left unmatched. In DNA form, the CDR3 reads TGTGCCAGTAGTACACAGGGGGCGGTCGGAGATACGCAGTATTTT. Translating it yields CASSTQGAVGDTQYF.

The V call is TRBV2, the J call TRBJ2-1; D might be TRBD1 (6 bases). CDR3 length equals 14 residues. CDR1 is SNHLY and CDR2 is FYNNEI in the germline V gene. V was shortened by 7 bases and J by 6 bases, with 16 bases between the two germline ends. The CDR3 DNA reads TGTGCCAGCACCGGACAGTTGGCTACCAATGAGCAGTTCTTC. It yields the protein CASTGQLATNEQFF.

The J gene is TRBJ2-2, the V gene TRBV9; possibly TRBD1 for D (6 bases). CDR1 SGDLS and CDR2 YYNGEE come from the germline V gene. This CDR3 region has 13 residues. The germline V and J ends were trimmed by 6 bases and 1 base, with 7 bases remaining between them. Written as DNA, the CDR3 is TGTGCCAGCACCAGGGGGAACACCGGGGAGCTGTTTTTT. It codes for CASTRGNTGELFF.

The CDR3 spells CASLMDRGRDGYTF. The DNA of the CDR3 is TGTGCCAGCCTAATGGACAGGGGGCGTGACGGCTACACCTTC. This chain links TRBV6-1 with TRBJ1-2, with 11 bases aligning to TRBD1. CDR3 length: 14 amino acids. CDR1 and CDR2 (germline): MNHNS, SASEGT. After removal of 8 bases from V and 8 bases from J, the junction contained 10 bases not matched to a gene.

This clone showed up just a few times. The chain employs TRBV7-6 and TRBJ2-3; the match to TRBD2 covers 10 bases. Germline CDR1 reads SGHVS; CDR2 reads FNYEAQ. Trimming cost V 0 bases and J 6 bases; bases outside gene matches: 3. CDR3 length equals 15 residues. CDR3 region: CASSLASGGLDTQYF. The CDR3 region has the DNA TGTGCCAGCAGCTTAGCTAGCGGGGGGTTGGATACGCAGTATTTT.

The chain combines TRBV14 with TRBJ2-2; no clear D. Trimming took 2 bases from V and 3 from J, leaving 1 base between them. The CDR3 has 12 residues. Per the germline V gene, CDR1 is SGHDN and CDR2 is FVKESK. The CDR3 nucleotides read TGTGCCAGCAGCCAACACACCGGGGAGCTGTTTTTT. It translates to CASSQHTGELFF.

This chain connects TRBV5-5 to TRBJ1-4; a possible D gene is TRBD1 (6 bases). Germline assignment: CDR1 SGHKS and CDR2 YYEKEE (reference sequence). The CDR3 is 14 amino acids. V lost 4 bases to trimming and J lost 5 bases, with 12 bases between them. In nucleotides, the CDR3 is TGTGCCAGCAGCCCCGGGGGGCCCAATGAAAAACTGTTTTTT. Residues: CASSPGGPNEKLFF.

The chain is built from TRBV28 and TRBJ1-4, with a weak D call TRBD1 (5 bases). The germline V gene encodes CDR1 MDHEN and CDR2 SYDVKM. V lost 0 bases, J lost 8 bases, and 13 bases lay in between. This CDR3 spans 15 amino acids. CDR3 nucleotide sequence: TGTGCCAGCAGTTTATGGGGAGGGGTGGAGGAAAAACTGTTTTTT. Protein: CASSLWGGVEEKLFF.